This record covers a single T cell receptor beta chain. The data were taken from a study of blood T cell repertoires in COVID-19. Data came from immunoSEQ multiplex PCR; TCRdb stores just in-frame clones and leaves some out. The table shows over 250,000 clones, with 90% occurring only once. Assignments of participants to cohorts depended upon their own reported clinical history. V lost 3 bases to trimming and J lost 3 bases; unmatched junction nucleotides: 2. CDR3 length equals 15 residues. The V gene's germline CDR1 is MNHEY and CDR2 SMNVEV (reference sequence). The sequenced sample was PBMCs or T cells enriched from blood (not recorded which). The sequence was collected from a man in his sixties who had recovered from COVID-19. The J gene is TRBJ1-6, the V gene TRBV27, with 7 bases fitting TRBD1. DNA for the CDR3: TGTGCCAGCAGTTTGGGGACAGTCTATAATTCACCCCTCCACTTT. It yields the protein CASSLGTVYNSPLHF.